A single sample is the source of the 14 T cell receptor beta chains below, sequenced in a study of vaccination and CD4 T cells after COVID-19. Treatment given: roughly 10-day PBMC culture with coronavirus spike peptide pools or control peptides (ViraFEST assay). No cognate antigen is known for these TCRs. An Oncomine TCR Beta short-read assay was used to sequence the DNA from cultured CD4+ T cells. TCRdb itself ran the PCR reads through MiXCR, one entry per CDR3 protein. The repertoire consists of fewer than 9,000 distinct CDR3 sequences, with about a fifth occurring once and the leading ten covering 21%. Sequenced here: CD4+ T cells from blood, cultured in vitro, sampled after SARS-CoV-2 vaccination. These receptors originate from a human donor who had recovered from COVID-19.

This clonotype was observed once. The rearrangement links TRBV21-1 to TRBJ1-1; no check of the table's D call, TRBD1, against the DNA was made. TRBV21-1 is recorded as a pseudogene. There are 17 residues in the CDR3. The CDR3: CASSEGQANFNDTEAFF. CDR3 DNA sequence: TGTGCCAGCAGCGAGGGACAGGCTAACTTTAACGACACTGAAGCTTTCTTT.

In its sample, this clonotype was seen many times. The genes are TRBV7-9 and TRBJ2-7; no clear D. Per the germline V gene, CDR1 is SEHNR and CDR2 is FQNEAQ (reference sequence). The CDR3 is 13 amino acids. V was shortened by 2 bases and J by 6 bases, with 11 bases between the two germline ends. This chain's CDR3 is CASSLSLGSEQYF. As DNA, the CDR3 is TGTGCCAGCAGCTTAAGTTTGGGGTCCGAGCAGTACTTC.

The chain uses TRBV23-1 and TRBJ2-3, with D perhaps TRBD2 (6 bases). TRBV23-1 is placed among ORFs of uncertain function. The germline V and J ends were trimmed by 0 bases and 1 base, with 14 bases remaining between them. CDR3 length equals 17 residues. DNA of the CDR3: TGCGCCAGCAGTCAATCCAAGGGCGCTAGCGGCACAGATACGCAGTATTTT. Amino acids: CASSQSKGASGTDTQYF.

This clonotype is deemed medium-sized. The chain links TRBV28 to TRBJ2-5; a possible D gene is TRBD1 (5 bases). Trimming took 6 bases from V and 4 from J, leaving 15 bases between them. CDR1 and CDR2 (germline): MDHEN, SYDVKM. The CDR3 length is 14 residues. The CDR3 nucleotides read TGTGCCAGCAGCAGACCACCTAGGGGAGAGACCCAGTACTTC. Its protein product is CASSRPPRGETQYF.

This clonotype was recorded a few times. The CDR3 region has the DNA TGTGCCAGCAGTGTAAGGACCCAGTACTTC. Translating gives CASSVRTQYF. J is TRBJ2-5 and V is TRBV2; D gene uncertain. CDR3 length: 10 residues. Trimming left V 4 bases short and J 7 bases short, with 4 bases between. In germline, CDR1 is SNHLY, CDR2 FYNNEI.

V is TRBV6-2 or TRBV6-3 and J is TRBJ2-3, with 9 nucleotides matching TRBD2. From germline, CDR1 is MNHEY and CDR2 SVGEGT. Unmatched junction bases numbered 5, after V lost 3 bases and J lost 4 bases. CDR3 length equals 15 residues. The CDR3 DNA sequence: TGTGCCAGCAGTTATAGCGGGGGAGGTTCAGATACGCAGTATTTT. Amino acids: CASSYSGGGSDTQYF.

This clonotype has a count of ten or more. CDR3 sequence (DNA): TGCAGTGCTAGTTTCGAGAGCGGAGCCTACGAGCAGTACTTC. As protein: CSASFESGAYEQYF. The chain has TRBV20-1 and TRBJ2-7, with D perhaps matching TRBD2 (5 bases). There are 14 residues in the CDR3. Trimming stripped 3 bases from V and 2 bases from J, with 14 bases between. From germline, CDR1 is DFQATT and CDR2 SNEGSKA (reference sequence).

Only a few counts were recorded for this clonotype. The chain links TRBV10-1 to TRBJ2-7, with unresolved D. CDR1 and CDR2 from the germline V gene are WNHNN and SYGVQD (reference sequence). CDR3 length: 14 amino acids. V lost 4 bases to trimming and J lost 0 bases, with 10 bases between them. In DNA, the CDR3 is TGCGCCAGCAGTGTGGGTCACGACTCCTACGAGCAGTACTTC. This codes for CASSVGHDSYEQYF.

The chain carries TRBV15 and TRBJ2-7, with TRBD2 matching over 10 bases. The CDR3 spans 19 residues. Trimming took 1 base from V and 7 from J; bases not matched to a gene: 19. The V gene's germline CDR1 is LNHNV and CDR2 YYDKDF (reference sequence). The DNA for the CDR3 is TGTGCCACCAGCAGAGGTCTAGCGGGAGCCGTCCGGGCCCTTGGTGAGCAGTACTTC. Translation: CATSRGLAGAVRALGEQYF.

This chain connects TRBV28 to TRBJ2-1; 8 positions agree with TRBD2. V was pared by 5 bases and J by 0 bases, with 6 bases of the junction left unmatched. CDR1 and CDR2 (germline): MDHEN, SYDVKM. This CDR3 comprises 16 residues. This CDR3 reads CASSTLSGSSYNEQFF. For the CDR3, the DNA is TGTGCCAGCAGTACCCTAAGCGGGAGCTCCTACAATGAGCAGTTCTTC.

The chain carries TRBV11-2 and TRBJ1-2; D uncertain. The V gene's germline CDR1 is SGHAT and CDR2 FQNNGV. The CDR3 is 13 residues long. V lost 3 bases to trimming and J lost 1 base, with 6 bases between them. CDR3 region: CASSLDFNYGYTF. CDR3 sequence (DNA): TGTGCCAGCAGCTTGGACTTTAACTATGGCTACACCTTC.

The chain carries TRBV4-2 and TRBJ2-5, with 10 bases lining up with TRBD2. CDR3 length: 16 amino acids. The V gene's germline CDR1 is LGHNA and CDR2 YNFKEQ. The V gene end was trimmed by 0 bases and the J gene end by 1 base; junction bases not matched to a gene: 2. CDR3 amino acids: CASSQDGTSVQETQYF. Here the CDR3 DNA reads TGTGCCAGCAGCCAAGACGGGACTAGCGTCCAAGAGACCCAGTACTTC.

The rearrangement uses TRBV28 and TRBJ1-5; D is uncertain. V lost 1 base and J lost 5, with 9 bases in between. Germline assignment: CDR1 MDHEN and CDR2 SYDVKM. This CDR3 contains 14 residues. In DNA form, the CDR3 reads TGTGCCAGCAGTTTATCGGGCCTCTATCAGCCCCAGCATTTT. Its translation: CASSLSGLYQPQHF. The variable domain in full, with the rest retrieved from reference TRBV28 and TRBJ1-5, is DVKVTQSSRYLVKRTGEKVFLECVQDMDHENMFWYRQDPGLGLRLIYFSYDVKMKEKGDIPEGYSVSREKKERFSLILESASTNQTSMYLCASSLSGLYQPQHFGDGTRLSIL.

This clonotype was detected a few times. The genes are TRBV6-5 and TRBJ2-6, with D uncertain. The V and J ends lost 2 bases and 0 bases respectively, with 8 bases between them. The CDR3 has 16 residues. The germline V gene encodes CDR1 MNHEY and CDR2 SVGAGI. Written as DNA, the CDR3 is TGTGCCAGCAGTTACGAACCGTACTCTGGGGCCAACGTCCTGACTTTC. It codes for CASSYEPYSGANVLTF.